These 21 T cell receptor beta chains were sequenced from one sample in a study of OX40 agonist ivuxolimab in advanced cancers. The table came from immunoSEQ multiplex PCR; TCRdb's copy has only in-frame clones and leaves some out. The sample gives tens of thousands of clones, roughly 80% of which show up once; approximately 11% is in the top ten. The source material was CD4+ or CD8+ T cells sorted from blood, sampled in a trial of the OX40 agonist ivuxolimab. These TCRs come from an adult with an advanced solid tumor such as melanoma, head and neck, liver or kidney cancer.

The chain links TRBV2 to TRBJ1-2, with D unclear. Germline V gives CDR1 SNHLY, CDR2 FYNNEI. V was pared by 2 bases and J by 4 bases, with 8 bases between. CDR3 size: 13 residues. In nucleotides, the CDR3 is TGTGCCAGCAGTGAACGGGGTACCTATGGCTACACCTTC. Translating gives CASSERGTYGYTF.

The chain couples TRBV2 to TRBJ1-1, with no clear D. Trimming stripped 3 bases from V and 0 bases from J, with 11 bases between. The CDR3 contains 15 residues. Germline-derived CDR1 and CDR2 are SNHLY and FYNNEI. For the CDR3, the DNA is TGTGCCAGCAGTGAGGGGATAGTCTTGAACACTGAAGCTTTCTTT. Amino acid sequence: CASSEGIVLNTEAFF.

J is TRBJ2-3 and V is TRBV28, with D perhaps matching TRBD1 (5 bases). The V gene lost 4 bases and the J gene lost 7 bases, with 6 bases spanning the gap. CDR1 MDHEN and CDR2 SYDVKM come from the germline V gene. The CDR3 runs 11 residues. CDR3 amino acids: CASSSGYTQYF. In DNA form, the CDR3 reads TGTGCCAGCAGTTCAGGGTATACGCAGTATTTT.

The CDR3 coding sequence is TGCGCCAGCAGCTTGGTGGGCACAGATACGCAGTATTTT. As protein: CASSLVGTDTQYF. The chain is built from TRBV5-1 and TRBJ2-3; D unclear. The CDR3 covers 13 residues. With 0 bases removed from V and 1 base from J, the gap between germline ends came to 3 bases. The germline CDR1 and CDR2 sequences are SGHRS and YFSETQ.

This clone was seen just once. The CDR3 spells CASMGQGRGEQYV. CDR3 coding DNA: TGCGCCAGCATGGGACAGGGAAGGGGAGAGCAGTACGTC. The V gene is TRBV10-1, the J gene TRBJ2-7, with 9 bases lining up with TRBD1. There are 13 residues in the CDR3. The V gene end was trimmed by 7 bases and the J gene end by 7 bases; junction bases not matched to a gene: 8. The germline V gene encodes CDR1 WNHNN and CDR2 SYGVQD (reference sequence).

The rearrangement joins TRBV19 to TRBJ2-6; D is perhaps TRBD2 (6 bases). Germline V gene lookup returns CDR1 LNHDA and CDR2 SQIVND (reference sequence). V lost 5 bases to trimming and J lost 2 bases, with 7 bases between them. The CDR3 contains 14 residues. The CDR3 bases are TGTGCCAGTAGTGGAGGGGCTGGGGCCAACGTCCTGACTTTC. It is translated as CASSGGAGANVLTF.

The chain combines TRBV9 with TRBJ2-1; 7 bases are a match to TRBD2. The V gene's germline CDR1 is SGDLS and CDR2 YYNGEE. V was pared by 0 bases and J by 9 bases, with 9 bases of the junction left unmatched. The CDR3 loop spans 15 amino acids. CDR3 residues: CASSVARGEEGEQFF. The CDR3 nucleotides are TGTGCCAGCAGCGTAGCTCGGGGGGAGGAGGGTGAGCAGTTCTTC.

The genes are TRBV5-4 and TRBJ1-1; TRBD1 aligns across 8 bases. Trimming took 4 bases from V and 6 from J; bases not matched to a gene: 8. The CDR3 consists of 14 residues. Per germline, CDR1 SGHNT and CDR2 YYREEE (reference sequence). CDR3 bases: TGTGCCAGCAGCGGAGGACAGGGAAGCTCTGAAGCTTTCTTT. It specifies CASSGGQGSSEAFF.

The V call is TRBV6-1, the J call TRBJ2-7, with 8 bases aligning to TRBD2. Germline loops: CDR1 MNHNS, CDR2 SASEGT. The CDR3 is 14 residues long. Germline trimming cut 6 bases from V and 6 bases from J; bases unmatched to any gene: 10. CDR3 residues: CASSLRGGSGEQYV. Written as DNA, the CDR3 is TGTGCCAGCAGCCTCCGGGGGGGAAGCGGCGAGCAGTACGTC.

V and J are TRBV19 and TRBJ2-5; D perhaps matches TRBD1 (7 bases). Germline V gene lookup returns CDR1 LNHDA and CDR2 SQIVND (reference sequence). V was trimmed by 5 bases and J by 2 bases, leaving 18 bases between them. The CDR3 is 16 amino acids. The CDR3, as DNA: TGTGCCAGTAGTCGAACCTCGACAGGGACTCAAGAGACCCAGTACTTC. Translating gives CASSRTSTGTQETQYF.

This rearrangement joins TRBV11-1 to TRBJ1-1, with D tentatively TRBD1 (5 bases). The germline gives CDR1 SGHAT, CDR2 FQDESV (reference sequence). V dropped 7 bases and J dropped 1 base, with 13 bases sitting between them. The CDR3 has 14 amino acids. The CDR3: CASTLGRSNTEAFF. The CDR3 coding sequence is TGTGCCAGCACCTTGGGACGGTCGAACACTGAAGCTTTCTTT.

The chain has TRBV7-9 and TRBJ2-3; 7 bases map to TRBD1. The junction had 6 bases not matched to a gene; V was cut back by 6 bases and J by 6 bases. The V gene's germline CDR1 is SEHNR and CDR2 FQNEAQ (reference sequence). This CDR3 region has 13 residues. The DNA of the CDR3 is TGTGCCAGCAGTTTTATACAGGGGGATACGCAGTATTTT. Translation gives CASSFIQGDTQYF.

The chain uses TRBV6-5 and TRBJ1-3; D gene ambiguous. Per the germline V gene, CDR1 is MNHEY and CDR2 is SVGAGI. The CDR3 totals 13 residues. With 7 bases removed from V and 4 bases from J, the gap between germline ends came to 11 bases. DNA of the CDR3: TGTGCCAGCAAAAACCCTCGAGGAAACACCATATATTTT. Translating gives CASKNPRGNTIYF.

CDR3: CASSAFRPGLGYNEQFF. Here the CDR3 DNA reads TGTGCCAGCAGCGCCTTCCGACCGGGACTAGGGTACAATGAGCAGTTCTTC. This chain joins TRBV9 and TRBJ2-1; 8 bases fit TRBD2. The CDR3 runs 17 residues. Germline V gives CDR1 SGDLS, CDR2 YYNGEE. V was pared by 3 bases and J by 4 bases, with 12 bases of the junction left unmatched.

The J gene is TRBJ1-5, the V gene TRBV9; D may be TRBD1 (6 bases). CDR1 is SGDLS and CDR2 is YYNGEE in the germline V gene. The CDR3 spans 14 residues. V dropped 1 base and J dropped 5 bases, with 10 bases sitting between them. The CDR3 DNA follows: TGTGCCAGCAGCGTAATGGGGGGCGATCAGCCCCAGCATTTT. Encoded protein: CASSVMGGDQPQHF.

CDR3 loop: CASSRDSNYGYTF. The CDR3 bases are TGTGCCAGCAGCCGGGACAGCAACTATGGCTACACCTTC. V gene TRBV5-4 combines with J gene TRBJ1-2; 7 bases agree with TRBD1. CDR1 is SGHNT, CDR2 YYREEE, per germline (reference sequence). Germline trimming cut 4 bases from V and 2 bases from J; bases unmatched to any gene: 2. The CDR3 contains 13 residues.

This chain joins TRBV5-6 and TRBJ2-5, with D possibly matching TRBD2 (5 bases). The CDR3 spans 14 residues. Per germline, CDR1 SGHDT and CDR2 YYEEEE. Between the trimmed V and J ends, which lost 7 bases and 3 bases, there was a span of 16 bases. CDR3 DNA sequence: TGTGCCAGCCGGAGTCTAGCCACTAAAGAGACCCAGTACTTC. Residues: CASRSLATKETQYF.

The gene calls are TRBV19 and TRBJ2-3, with TRBD2 matching over 9 bases. Germline values: CDR1 LNHDA, CDR2 SQIVND (reference sequence). There are 16 residues in the CDR3. J lost 1 base, V lost 7 bases, and 9 bases had no gene match. The CDR3: CASTDRLAGRTDTQYF. The CDR3 bases are TGTGCCAGTACCGACCGCCTAGCGGGACGCACAGATACGCAGTATTTT.

The V gene is TRBV7-2, the J gene TRBJ1-1, with 7 bases identical to TRBD1. The germline V gene has CDR1 SGHTA and CDR2 FQGNSA. With 1 base clipped from V and 1 base from J, the junction kept 0 bases outside the gene matches. The length of the CDR3 is 14 residues. This CDR3 reads CASSLGQGNTEAFF. CDR3 DNA: TGTGCCAGCAGCTTAGGACAGGGGAACACTGAAGCTTTCTTT.

The chain recombines TRBV14 with TRBJ1-2; 8 bases map to TRBD1. V was pared by 0 bases and J by 8 bases, with 8 bases of the junction left unmatched. Germline V gene sequence: CDR1 SGHDN, CDR2 FVKESK. This CDR3 has 15 residues. The CDR3 DNA reads as TGTGCCAGCAGCCAAGATCTAAACGACAGGGGAGGCTACACCTTC. It specifies CASSQDLNDRGGYTF.

The CDR3 loop reads CASSSANQPQHF. The CDR3 DNA follows: TGTGCCAGCAGTTCCGCTAATCAGCCCCAGCATTTT. The chain recombines TRBV28 with TRBJ1-5; D is ambiguous. Germline CDR1 reads MDHEN; CDR2 reads SYDVKM. V was trimmed by 4 bases and J by 4 bases, leaving 5 bases between them. The CDR3 is made up of 12 amino acids.